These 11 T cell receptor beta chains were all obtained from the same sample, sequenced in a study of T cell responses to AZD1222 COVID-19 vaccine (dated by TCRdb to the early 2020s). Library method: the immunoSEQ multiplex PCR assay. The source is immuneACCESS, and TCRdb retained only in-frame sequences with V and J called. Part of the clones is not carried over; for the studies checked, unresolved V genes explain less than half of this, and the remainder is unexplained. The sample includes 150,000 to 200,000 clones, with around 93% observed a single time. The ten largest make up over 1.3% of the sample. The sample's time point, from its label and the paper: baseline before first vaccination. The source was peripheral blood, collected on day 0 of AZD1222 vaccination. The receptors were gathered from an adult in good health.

As DNA, the CDR3 is TGTGCCAGCAGTGAAGTGGGAGCGGGGGGGTTGGAGACCCAGTACTTC. Encoded protein: CASSEVGAGGLETQYF. The V gene is TRBV2, the J gene TRBJ2-5, with TRBD2 identical over 10 bases. The CDR3 has 16 amino acids. Looked up from germline, CDR1 is SNHLY and CDR2 is FYNNEI. V trimming: 1 base; J trimming: 5 bases; junction bases outside the gene matches: 7.

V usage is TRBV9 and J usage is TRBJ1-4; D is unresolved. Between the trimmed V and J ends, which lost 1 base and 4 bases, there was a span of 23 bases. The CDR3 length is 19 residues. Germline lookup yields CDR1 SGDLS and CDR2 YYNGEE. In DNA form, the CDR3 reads TGTGCCAGCAGCGTATTTGTGAGGATGCGGGTAGTAATTAATGAAAAACTGTTTTTT. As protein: CASSVFVRMRVVINEKLFF.

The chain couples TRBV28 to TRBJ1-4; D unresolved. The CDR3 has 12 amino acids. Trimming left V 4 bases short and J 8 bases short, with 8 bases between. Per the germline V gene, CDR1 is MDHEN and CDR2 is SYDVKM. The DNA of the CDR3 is TGTGCCAGCAGTTCGAGAGGGGAAAAACTGTTTTTT. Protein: CASSSRGEKLFF.

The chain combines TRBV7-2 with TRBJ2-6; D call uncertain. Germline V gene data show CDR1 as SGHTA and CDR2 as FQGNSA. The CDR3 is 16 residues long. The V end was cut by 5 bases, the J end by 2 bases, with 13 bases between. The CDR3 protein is CASSPGFGAGANVLTF. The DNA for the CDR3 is TGTGCCAGCAGCCCCGGTTTTGGCGCTGGGGCCAACGTCCTGACTTTC.

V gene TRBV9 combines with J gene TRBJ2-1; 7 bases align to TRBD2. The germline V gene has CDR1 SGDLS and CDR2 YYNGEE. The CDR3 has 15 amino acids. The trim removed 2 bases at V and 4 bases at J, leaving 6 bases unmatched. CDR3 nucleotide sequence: TGTGCCAGCAGCGTGGGGCTAGCGGAATACAATGAGCAGTTCTTC. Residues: CASSVGLAEYNEQFF.

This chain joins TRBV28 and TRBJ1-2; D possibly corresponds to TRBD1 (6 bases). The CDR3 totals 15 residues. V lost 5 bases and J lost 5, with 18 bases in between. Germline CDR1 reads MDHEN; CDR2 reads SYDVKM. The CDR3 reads CASSDPRARGYGYTF. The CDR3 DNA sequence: TGTGCCAGCAGTGACCCCAGGGCTAGGGGGTATGGCTACACCTTC.

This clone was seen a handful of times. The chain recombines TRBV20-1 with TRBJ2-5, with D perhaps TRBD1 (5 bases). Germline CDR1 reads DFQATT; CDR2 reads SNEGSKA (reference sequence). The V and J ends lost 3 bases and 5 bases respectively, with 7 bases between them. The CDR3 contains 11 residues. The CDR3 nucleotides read TGCAGTGCTAGTCACAGGGAGACCCAGTACTTC. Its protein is CSASHRETQYF.

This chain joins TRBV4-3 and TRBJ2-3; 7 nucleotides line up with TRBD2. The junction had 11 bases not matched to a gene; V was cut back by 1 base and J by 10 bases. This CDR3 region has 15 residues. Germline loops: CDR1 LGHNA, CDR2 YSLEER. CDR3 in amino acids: CASSQGAGVELAQYF. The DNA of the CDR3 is TGCGCCAGCAGCCAAGGGGCGGGAGTAGAACTCGCGCAGTATTTT.

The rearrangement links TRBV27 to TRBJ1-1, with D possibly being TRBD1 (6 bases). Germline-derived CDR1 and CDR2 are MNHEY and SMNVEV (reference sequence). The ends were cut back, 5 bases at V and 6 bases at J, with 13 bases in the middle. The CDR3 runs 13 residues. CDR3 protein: CASSPDRLAEAFF. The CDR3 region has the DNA TGTGCCAGCAGTCCCGACAGGTTAGCTGAAGCTTTCTTT.

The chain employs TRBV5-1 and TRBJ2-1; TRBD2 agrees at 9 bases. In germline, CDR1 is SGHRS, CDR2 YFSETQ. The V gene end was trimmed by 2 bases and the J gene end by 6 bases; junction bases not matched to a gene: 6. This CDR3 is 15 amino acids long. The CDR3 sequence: CASSFLAGAPNEQFF. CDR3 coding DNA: TGCGCCAGCAGCTTCTTAGCGGGGGCCCCCAATGAGCAGTTCTTC.

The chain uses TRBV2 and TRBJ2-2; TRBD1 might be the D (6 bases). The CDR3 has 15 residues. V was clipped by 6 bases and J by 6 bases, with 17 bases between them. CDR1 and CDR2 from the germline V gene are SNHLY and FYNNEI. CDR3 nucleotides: TGTGCCAGCAGGCTAAAGACAGGTAGCGCCGGGGAGCTGTTTTTT. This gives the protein CASRLKTGSAGELFF. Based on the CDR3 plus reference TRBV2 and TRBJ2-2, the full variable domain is EPEVTQTPSHQVTQMGQEVILRCVPISNHLYFYWYRQILGQKVEFLVSFYNNEISEKSEIFDDQFSVERPDGSNFTLKIRSTKLEDSAMYFCASRLKTGSAGELFFGEGSRLTVL.